This TCR beta chain was identified in a study of cytomegalovirus exposure and HLA in healthy donors. Concerning this clone: What it binds is unknown.

The study's findings and limits: A list of 164 TCR beta chains associated with cytomegalovirus was given. The CMV antigen specificity of a few CMV-associated chains was confirmed through in vitro analysis. Per published reports, the classifier diagnosed cytomegalovirus status with high specificity and sensitivity.

Produced via immunoSEQ multiplex PCR; TCRdb's table is partial and in-frame only. The sample consists of about 88,000 clones, about four fifths of them appearing once. Germline V gene data show CDR1 as MGHRA and CDR2 as YSYEKL. The CDR3 contains 18 residues. The V segment lost 5 bases and the J segment 2 bases; nucleotides outside the gene matches: 14. Source material: PBMCs. The TCR was taken from a woman between 18 and 30 years old in good health and CMV-seropositive. The genes are TRBV4-1 and TRBJ2-5; 10 positions agree with TRBD2. The CDR3 here is CASSYRTRSGGGQETQYF. The CDR3, as DNA: TGCGCCAGCAGCTATCGGACTAGGAGCGGGGGGGGACAAGAGACCCAGTACTTC.